The present TCR beta chain was sequenced within a study of T cell repertoires in breast cancer. In this sample, this clonotype turned up once. Blocking oligonucleotides added to a second nested PCR suppressed unpaired genes. Each CDR3 protein is one row after TCRdb ran MiXCR on the emulsion pairing reads. The data contain about 40,000 distinct CDR3 sequences, 35% to 50% of them singletons. The expanded emulsion RT-PCR method captured paired alpha and beta chains from CD8+ T cells. The clonotype originates from a pool of human donors with breast cancer or a healthy control (not recorded which). The sequencing input was CD8+ T cells.

CDR3 in DNA: TGTGCCAGCAGTTCCCTAGAAGCTAGCGGAAGGGGTCTAAGGGAGCAGTTCTTC. It yields the protein CASSSLEASGRGLREQFF. The chain recombines TRBV6-2 or TRBV6-3 with TRBJ2-1, with 7 nucleotides matching TRBD2. Unmatched junction bases numbered 22, after V lost 4 bases and J lost 10 bases. The CDR3 sequence is 18 residues long. The germline V gene encodes CDR1 MNHEY and CDR2 SVGEGT.